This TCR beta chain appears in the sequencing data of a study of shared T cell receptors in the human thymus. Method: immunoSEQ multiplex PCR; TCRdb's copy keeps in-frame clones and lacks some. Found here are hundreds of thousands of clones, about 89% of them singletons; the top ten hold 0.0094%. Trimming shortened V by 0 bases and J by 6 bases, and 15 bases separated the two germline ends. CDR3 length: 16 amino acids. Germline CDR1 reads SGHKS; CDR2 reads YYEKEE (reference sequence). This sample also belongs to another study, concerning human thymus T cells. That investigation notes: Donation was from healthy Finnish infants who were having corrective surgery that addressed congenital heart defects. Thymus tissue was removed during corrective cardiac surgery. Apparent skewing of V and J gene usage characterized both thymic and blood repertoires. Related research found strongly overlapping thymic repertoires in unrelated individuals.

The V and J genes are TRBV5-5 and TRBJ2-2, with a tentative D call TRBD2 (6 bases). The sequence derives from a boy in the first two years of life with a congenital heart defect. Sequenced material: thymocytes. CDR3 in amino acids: CASSLDPRDSAGELFF. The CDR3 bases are TGTGCCAGCAGCTTGGACCCGCGGGATTCGGCCGGGGAGCTGTTTTTT.